Listed below are T cell receptor beta chains from one sample, sequenced in a study of shared clonotypes between healthy human individuals. Sequencing was performed with immunoSEQ multiplex PCR; in TCRdb, only in-frame clones are kept and a portion is missing. The data contain around 2.5 million clones, under 95% of them singletons. Material for sequencing was naive CD4+ T cells from PBMCs. The receptors originated from a man aged 18 to 30 in good health. Some clones in this sample may be carry-over from other donors' samples. Each CDR3 is given with its conserved first and last residue. The D gene is left open where the match is weak. Clone size is not always given. Where it is, it says once, few, many or a class for expanded clones.

v_gene	abundance	j_gene	d_gene	CDR3nt	CDR3aa
TRBV28	-	TRBJ1-1	-	TGTGCCAGCAGGGGGGTCCTGAACACTGAAGCTTTCTTT	CASRGVLNTEAFF
TRBV10-2	-	TRBJ1-5	-	TGCGCCAGCAGTTACACAGATAGCAATCAGCCCCAGCATTTT	CASSYTDSNQPQHF
TRBV30	few	TRBJ1-2	-	TGTGCCTGGAGAGGTAGGGGTGGCTACACCTTC	CAWRGRGGYTF
TRBV9	-	TRBJ2-5	TRBD2	TGTGCCAGCAGCGCTCCGGGACTAGCGGGAGGAGAGACCCAGTACTTC	CASSAPGLAGGETQYF
TRBV28	-	TRBJ1-1	-	TGTGCCAGCAGTTTTAATGGCCGAACTGAAGCTTTCTTT	CASSFNGRTEAFF
TRBV27	-	TRBJ1-2	TRBD1	TGTGCCAGCAGTTTCGTAGGGGGCCCCGGCTATGGCTACACCTTC	CASSFVGGPGYGYTF
TRBV28	-	TRBJ2-7	-	TGTGCCAGCAGTCTCGGAGGGTACGAGCAGTACTTC	CASSLGGYEQYF
TRBV2	-	TRBJ2-5	-	TGTGCCAGCAAGCGCGCGGGCCACCAAGAGACCCAGTACTTC	CASKRAGHQETQYF
TRBV6-6	once	TRBJ1-3	TRBD1	TGTGCCAGCAGGCTACAGGGGGCTGGAAACACCATATATTTT	CASRLQGAGNTIYF
TRBV5-1	once	TRBJ2-1	TRBD2	TGCGCCAGCAGTTCGGGACTAGCGGGAGTAGGCGATGAGCAGTTCTTC	CASSSGLAGVGDEQFF
TRBV5-4	-	TRBJ2-3	TRBD2	TGTGCCAGCAGCCGGGGACTAGCGGGAGGGACCCCACCCAGCACAGATACGCAGTATTTT	CASSRGLAGGTPPSTDTQYF
TRBV28	-	TRBJ2-7	TRBD1	TGTGCCAGCAGCGGGACAGGGGGGCTCCCCCACGAGCAGTACTTC	CASSGTGGLPHEQYF
TRBV19	-	TRBJ1-5	TRBD1	TGTGCCAGTAGTAGCCCCCGGCAGTGGGGACAGGGTCAGCCCCAGCATTTT	CASSSPRQWGQGQPQHF
TRBV28	-	TRBJ1-5	-	TGTGCCAGCAGACTCAGAGTTAGCAATCAGCCCCAGCATTTT	CASRLRVSNQPQHF